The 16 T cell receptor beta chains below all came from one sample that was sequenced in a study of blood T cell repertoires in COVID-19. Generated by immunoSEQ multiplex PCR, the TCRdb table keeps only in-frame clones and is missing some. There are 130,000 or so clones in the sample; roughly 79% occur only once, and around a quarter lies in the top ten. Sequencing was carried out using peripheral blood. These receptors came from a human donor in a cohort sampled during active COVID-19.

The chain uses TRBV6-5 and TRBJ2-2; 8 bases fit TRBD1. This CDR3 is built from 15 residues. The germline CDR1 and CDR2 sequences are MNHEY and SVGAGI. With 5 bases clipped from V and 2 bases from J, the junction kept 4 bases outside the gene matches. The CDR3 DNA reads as TGTGCCAGCAGTCGGGACAGGCAAAACACCGGGGAGCTGTTTTTT. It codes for CASSRDRQNTGELFF.

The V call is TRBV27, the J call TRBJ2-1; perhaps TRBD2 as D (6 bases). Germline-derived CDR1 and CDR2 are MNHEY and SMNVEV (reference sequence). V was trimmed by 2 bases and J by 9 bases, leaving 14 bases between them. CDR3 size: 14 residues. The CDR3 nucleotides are TGTGCCAGCAGTTTAAGATGGAGGGGCGGTGAGCAGTTCTTC. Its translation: CASSLRWRGGEQFF.

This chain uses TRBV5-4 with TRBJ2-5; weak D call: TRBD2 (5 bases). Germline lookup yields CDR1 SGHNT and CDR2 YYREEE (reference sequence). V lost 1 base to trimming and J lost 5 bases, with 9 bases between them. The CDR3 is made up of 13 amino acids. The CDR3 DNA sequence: TGTGCCAGCAGCTTGCGGGGTCCGGAGACCCAGTACTTC. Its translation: CASSLRGPETQYF.

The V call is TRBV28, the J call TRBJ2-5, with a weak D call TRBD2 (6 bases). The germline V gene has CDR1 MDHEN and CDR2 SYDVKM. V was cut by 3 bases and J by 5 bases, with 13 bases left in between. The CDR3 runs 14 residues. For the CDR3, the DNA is TGTGCCAGCAGTTTTCAGGGAGGTGGGGAGACCCAGTACTTC. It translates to CASSFQGGGETQYF.

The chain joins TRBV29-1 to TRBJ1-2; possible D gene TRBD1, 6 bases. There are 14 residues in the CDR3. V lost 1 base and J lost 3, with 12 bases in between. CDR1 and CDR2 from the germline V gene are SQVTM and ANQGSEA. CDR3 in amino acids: CSVEVRGLYYGYTF. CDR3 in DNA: TGCAGCGTTGAAGTCAGGGGATTGTACTATGGCTACACCTTC.

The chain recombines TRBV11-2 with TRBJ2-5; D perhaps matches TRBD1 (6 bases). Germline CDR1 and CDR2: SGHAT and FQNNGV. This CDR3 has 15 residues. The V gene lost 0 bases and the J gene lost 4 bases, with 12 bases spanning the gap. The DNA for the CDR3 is TGTGCCAGCAGCTTAGACAGGGGAAGACGAGAGACCCAGTACTTC. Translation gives CASSLDRGRRETQYF. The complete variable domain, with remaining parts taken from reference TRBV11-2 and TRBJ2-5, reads EAGVAQSPRYKIIEKRQSVAFWCNPISGHATLYWYQQILGQGPKLLIQFQNNGVVDDSQLPKDRFSAERLKGVDSTLKIQPAKLEDSAVYLCASSLDRGRRETQYFGPGTRLLVL.

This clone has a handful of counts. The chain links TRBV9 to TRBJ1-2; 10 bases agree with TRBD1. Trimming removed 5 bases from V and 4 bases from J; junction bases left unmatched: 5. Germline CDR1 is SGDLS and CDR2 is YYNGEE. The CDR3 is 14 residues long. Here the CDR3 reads CASRGQGWGYGYTF. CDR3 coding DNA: TGTGCCAGCAGGGGACAGGGGTGGGGCTATGGCTACACCTTC.

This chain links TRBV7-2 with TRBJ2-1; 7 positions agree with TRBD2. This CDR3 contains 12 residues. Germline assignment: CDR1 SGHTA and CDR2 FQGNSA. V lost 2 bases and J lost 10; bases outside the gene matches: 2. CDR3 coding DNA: TGTGCCAGCAGCTTATATAGCGGGGAGCAGTTCTTC. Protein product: CASSLYSGEQFF. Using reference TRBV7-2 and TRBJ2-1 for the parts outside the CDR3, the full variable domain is GAGVSQSPSNKVTEKGKDVELRCDPISGHTALYWYRQSLGQGLEFLIYFQGNSAPDKSGLPSDRFSAERTGGSVSTLTIQRTQQEDSAVYLCASSLYSGEQFFGPGTRLTVL.

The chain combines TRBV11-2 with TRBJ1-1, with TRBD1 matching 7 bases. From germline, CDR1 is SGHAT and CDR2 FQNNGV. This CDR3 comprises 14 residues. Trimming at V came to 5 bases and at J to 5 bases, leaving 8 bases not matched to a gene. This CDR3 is CASSLQGVVTEAFF. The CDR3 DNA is TGTGCCAGCAGCCTCCAGGGGGTCGTGACTGAAGCTTTCTTT.

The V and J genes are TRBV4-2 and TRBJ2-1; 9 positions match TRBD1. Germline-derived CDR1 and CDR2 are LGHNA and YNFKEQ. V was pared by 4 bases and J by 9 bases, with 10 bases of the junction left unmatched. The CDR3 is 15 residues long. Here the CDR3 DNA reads TGTGCCAGCAGCCGACAGGGGGTGAATTGGGCTGAGCAGTTCTTC. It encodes CASSRQGVNWAEQFF.

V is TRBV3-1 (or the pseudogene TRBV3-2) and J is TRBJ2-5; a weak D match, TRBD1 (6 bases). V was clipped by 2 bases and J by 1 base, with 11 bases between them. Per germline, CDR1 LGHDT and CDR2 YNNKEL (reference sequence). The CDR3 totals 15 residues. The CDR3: CASSQFIGGQETQYF. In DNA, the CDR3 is TGTGCCAGCAGCCAATTCATAGGGGGCCAAGAGACCCAGTACTTC.

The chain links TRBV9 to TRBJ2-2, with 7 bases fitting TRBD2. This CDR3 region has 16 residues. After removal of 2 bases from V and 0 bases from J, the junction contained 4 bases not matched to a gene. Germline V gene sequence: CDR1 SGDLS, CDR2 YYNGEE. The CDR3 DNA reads TGTGCCAGCAGCGTTCGGGGGGTCACGAACACCGGGGAGCTGTTTTTT. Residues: CASSVRGVTNTGELFF.

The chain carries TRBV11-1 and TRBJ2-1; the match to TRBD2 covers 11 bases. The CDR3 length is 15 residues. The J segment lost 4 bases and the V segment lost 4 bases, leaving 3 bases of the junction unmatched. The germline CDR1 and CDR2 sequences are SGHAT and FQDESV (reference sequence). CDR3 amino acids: CASSYLAGGYNEQFF. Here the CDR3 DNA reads TGTGCCAGCAGCTACCTAGCGGGGGGTTACAATGAGCAGTTCTTC.

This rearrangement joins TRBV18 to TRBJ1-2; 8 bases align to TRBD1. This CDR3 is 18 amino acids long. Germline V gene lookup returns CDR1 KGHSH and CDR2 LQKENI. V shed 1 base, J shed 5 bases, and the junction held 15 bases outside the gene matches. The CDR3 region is CASSPLAGGTGMGYGYTF. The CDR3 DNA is TGTGCCAGCTCACCACTTGCAGGGGGCACGGGTATGGGATATGGCTACACCTTC.

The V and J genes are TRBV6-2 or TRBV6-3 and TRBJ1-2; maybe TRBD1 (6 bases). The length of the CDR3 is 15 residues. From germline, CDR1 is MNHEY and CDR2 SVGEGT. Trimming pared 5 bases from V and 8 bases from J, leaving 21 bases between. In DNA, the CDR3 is TGTGCCAGCAGTCCCGACAGGAGATACGCTAGGGGCTACACCTTC. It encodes CASSPDRRYARGYTF.

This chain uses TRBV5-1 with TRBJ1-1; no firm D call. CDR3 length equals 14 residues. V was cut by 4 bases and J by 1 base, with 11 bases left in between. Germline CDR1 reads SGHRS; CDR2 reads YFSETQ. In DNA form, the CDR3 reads TGCGCCAGCAGCCCGAGTCGGGGGAACACTGAAGCTTTCTTT. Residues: CASSPSRGNTEAFF. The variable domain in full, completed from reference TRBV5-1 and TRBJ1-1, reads KAGVTQTPRYLIKTRGQQVTLSCSPISGHRSVSWYQQTPGQGLQFLFEYFSETQRNKGNFPGRFSGRQFSNSRSEMNVSTLELGDSALYLCASSPSRGNTEAFFGQGTRLTVV.